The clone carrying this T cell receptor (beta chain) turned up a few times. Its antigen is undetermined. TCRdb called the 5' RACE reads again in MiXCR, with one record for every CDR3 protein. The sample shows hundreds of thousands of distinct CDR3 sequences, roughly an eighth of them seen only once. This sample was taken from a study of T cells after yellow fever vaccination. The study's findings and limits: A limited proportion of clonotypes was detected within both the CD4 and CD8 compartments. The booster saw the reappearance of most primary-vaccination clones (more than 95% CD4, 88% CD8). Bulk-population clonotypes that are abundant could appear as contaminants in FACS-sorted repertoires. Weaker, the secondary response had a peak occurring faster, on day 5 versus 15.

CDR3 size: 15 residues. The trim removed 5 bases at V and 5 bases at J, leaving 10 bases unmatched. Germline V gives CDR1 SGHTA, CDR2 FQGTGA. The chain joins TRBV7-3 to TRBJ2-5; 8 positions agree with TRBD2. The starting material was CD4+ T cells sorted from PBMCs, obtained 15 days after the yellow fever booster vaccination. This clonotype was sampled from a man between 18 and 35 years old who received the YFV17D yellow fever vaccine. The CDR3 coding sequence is TGTGCCAGCAGCCTCCTCGGGGGGGAGAGTGAGACCCAGTACTTC. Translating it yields CASSLLGGESETQYF.